Shown below are 2 T cell receptor beta chains from a single sample sequenced in a study of cytomegalovirus exposure and HLA in healthy donors. PCR used 60 Vbeta primers and 13 Jbeta primers. Sequencing used immunoSEQ multiplex PCR; TCRdb keeps in-frame clones, though not all of them. The table lists 150,000 or so clones, with 1.5% to 2% in the top ten. Material: PBMCs. The origin of the receptors is a woman in her 50s in good health and CMV-seronegative.

The chain carries TRBV19 and TRBJ1-1; 7 positions match TRBD1. The V gene end was trimmed by 5 bases and the J gene end by 6 bases; junction bases not matched to a gene: 6. Germline lookup yields CDR1 LNHDA and CDR2 SQIVND (reference sequence). The CDR3 is made up of 13 amino acids. The CDR3 region has the DNA TGTGCCAGTAGTCGACAGGGCTTGGCTGAAGCTTTCTTT. Translation gives CASSRQGLAEAFF.

CDR3 sequence: CASSLASDYTEAFF. The CDR3 DNA reads as TGTGCCAGCAGCTTAGCTTCTGACTACACTGAAGCTTTCTTT. V gene TRBV7-2 combines with J gene TRBJ1-1; D is ambiguous. The V gene's germline CDR1 is SGHTA and CDR2 FQGNSA. The CDR3 runs 14 residues. V gave up 0 bases and J gave up 3 bases, with 8 bases separating them.